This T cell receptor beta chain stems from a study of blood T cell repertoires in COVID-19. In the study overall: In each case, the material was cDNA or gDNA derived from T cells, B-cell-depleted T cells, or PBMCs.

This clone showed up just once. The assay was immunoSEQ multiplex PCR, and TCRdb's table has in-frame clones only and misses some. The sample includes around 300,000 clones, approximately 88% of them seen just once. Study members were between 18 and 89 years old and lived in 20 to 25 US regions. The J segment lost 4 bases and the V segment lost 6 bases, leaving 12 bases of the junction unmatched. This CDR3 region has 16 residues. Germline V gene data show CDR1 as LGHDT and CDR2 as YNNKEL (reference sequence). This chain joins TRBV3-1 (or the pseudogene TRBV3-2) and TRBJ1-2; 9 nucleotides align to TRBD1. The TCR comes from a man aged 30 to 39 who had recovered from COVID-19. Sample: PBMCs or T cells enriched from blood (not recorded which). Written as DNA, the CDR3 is TGTGCCAGCAGACTTTCCGGGACAGGGTCCCTCTATGGCTACACCTTC. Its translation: CASRLSGTGSLYGYTF.